These 25 T cell receptor beta chains share one sample of origin, sequenced in a study of T cell responses to AZD1222 COVID-19 vaccine. The method was immunoSEQ multiplex PCR; TCRdb's version includes in-frame clones alone and lacks a portion of them. In the table there are roughly 120,000 clones, over 75% of which are singletons. The sequences come from peripheral blood, collected on day 0 of AZD1222 vaccination. These receptors were obtained from an adult in good health.

The V call is TRBV2, the J call TRBJ1-3; unclear D gene. Germline V gives CDR1 SNHLY, CDR2 FYNNEI. There are 12 residues in the CDR3. With 8 bases removed from V and 0 bases from J, the gap between germline ends came to 5 bases. The CDR3 is CASGFSGNTIYF. The CDR3 coding sequence is TGTGCCAGCGGTTTCTCTGGAAACACCATATATTTT.

This sequence joins TRBV7-9 and TRBJ1-4; 7 bases line up with TRBD1. In germline, CDR1 is SEHNR, CDR2 FQNEAQ (reference sequence). V lost 2 bases to trimming and J lost 4 bases; unmatched junction nucleotides: 4. The CDR3 spans 15 residues. The CDR3: CASSLRQGINEKLFF. The DNA for the CDR3 is TGTGCCAGCAGCTTAAGACAGGGAATTAATGAAAAACTGTTTTTT.

This chain joins TRBV4-2 and TRBJ2-7; TRBD2 might be the D (5 bases). V lost 0 bases and J lost 3, with 12 bases in between. Looked up from germline, CDR1 is LGHNA and CDR2 is YNFKEQ. There are 15 residues in the CDR3. CDR3: CASSQDLDYLYEQYF. CDR3 DNA: TGTGCCAGCAGCCAAGATCTTGACTACCTCTACGAGCAGTACTTC.

The chain combines TRBV6-5 with TRBJ1-2; D gene ambiguous. Germline loops: CDR1 MNHEY, CDR2 SVGAGI. V dropped 6 bases and J dropped 5 bases, with 13 bases sitting between them. There are 13 residues in the CDR3. The CDR3 DNA sequence: TGTGCCAGCAGCTCAGGCGGTATTTATGGCTACACCTTC. Its translation is CASSSGGIYGYTF.

The chain has TRBV2 and TRBJ2-6; no firm D call. Germline V lookup: CDR1 SNHLY, CDR2 FYNNEI. The CDR3 has 16 residues. Trimming stripped 6 bases from V and 0 bases from J, with 12 bases between. CDR3 sequence reads: CASSPGRHSGANVLTF. The CDR3 bases are TGTGCCAGCAGCCCCGGACGGCACTCTGGGGCCAACGTCCTGACTTTC.

This sequence joins TRBV25-1 and TRBJ1-2; no firm D call. V was clipped by 4 bases and J by 7 bases, with 10 bases between them. Germline CDR1 MGHDK, CDR2 SYGVNS. This CDR3 comprises 12 residues. CDR3 residues: CASSGRGPGYTF. CDR3 DNA sequence: TGTGCCAGCAGTGGGAGAGGCCCTGGCTACACCTTC.

For this clone: At one end, the junction sequence differs from germline, possibly due to a read error. The chain has TRBV6-5 and TRBJ1-2, with D maybe TRBD1 (6 bases). Germline CDR1 is MNHEY and CDR2 is SVGAGI. This CDR3 spans 12 amino acids. CDR3 residues: CASSYVGGAFSF. CDR3 bases: TGTGCCAGCAGTTACGTGGGGGGGGCTTTCTCATTC.

The gene calls are TRBV14 and TRBJ1-5; D perhaps matches TRBD1 (5 bases). Per the germline V gene, CDR1 is SGHDN and CDR2 is FVKESK. The CDR3 consists of 14 residues. The V end lost 1 base, the J end lost 6 bases, and 10 bases lay between the germline ends. CDR3 bases: TGTGCCAGCAGCCAAGGGGCAGGGAGTCAGCCCCAGCATTTT. Its translation is CASSQGAGSQPQHF.

Only a few counts were recorded for this clone. CDR3 nucleotide sequence: TGTGCCAGCCGGGTGGCGGGTACTAATTCACCCCTCCACTTT. The encoded protein is CASRVAGTNSPLHF. The chain couples TRBV6-5 to TRBJ1-6; D not certain. The CDR3 sequence is 14 residues long. Trimming removed 8 bases at V and 6 bases at J, with 14 bases between. The germline V gene has CDR1 MNHEY and CDR2 SVGAGI.

This clone is a singleton in its sample. V usage is TRBV4-3 and J usage is TRBJ1-2; D ambiguous. CDR3 length equals 14 residues. V was clipped by 0 bases and J by 6 bases, with 11 bases between them. Germline CDR1 is LGHNA and CDR2 is YSLEER. The CDR3 DNA follows: TGCGCCAGCAGCCAAGACGGGCCCAGTGATGGCTACACCTTC. This codes for CASSQDGPSDGYTF.

The V call is TRBV18, the J call TRBJ2-7; the match to TRBD1 covers 11 bases. The germline gives CDR1 KGHSH, CDR2 LQKENI. The V and J ends lost 1 base and 5 bases, in that order; junction bases with no gene match: 7. The CDR3 is 16 residues long. The CDR3 DNA follows: TGTGCCAGCTCACCACGCCGATCGGGACAGGGGGACGAGCAGTACTTC. As protein: CASSPRRSGQGDEQYF.

The chain recombines TRBV5-4 with TRBJ2-7, with 8 bases matching TRBD2. With 0 bases clipped from V and 5 bases from J, the junction kept 1 base outside the gene matches. The CDR3 totals 13 residues. CDR1 and CDR2 (germline): SGHNT, YYREEE (reference sequence). Here the CDR3 reads CASSLAGGDEQYF. The DNA for the CDR3 is TGTGCCAGCAGCTTGGCGGGGGGGGACGAGCAGTACTTC.

V usage is TRBV7-8 and J usage is TRBJ1-2, with D hard to call. V lost 5 bases, J lost 2 bases, and 12 bases lay in between. The CDR3 contains 14 residues. Germline V gene data show CDR1 as SGHVS and CDR2 as FQNEAQ. CDR3 nucleotide sequence: TGTGCCAGCAGCCCGGCGGAAGTAAACTATGGCTACACCTTC. It specifies CASSPAEVNYGYTF.

The CDR3 nucleotides are TGTGCCAGCAGCTTGAGTAGGGGGGAAAAACTGTTTTTT. It codes for CASSLSRGEKLFF. V gene TRBV5-5 combines with J gene TRBJ1-4; a weak D match, TRBD1 (6 bases). The ends were cut back, 1 base at V and 8 bases at J, with 9 bases in the middle. CDR3 length: 13 residues. Germline V gene data show CDR1 as SGHKS and CDR2 as YYEKEE (reference sequence).

This clone was counted once. This rearrangement joins TRBV6-5 to TRBJ1-6; 7 positions agree with TRBD1. Germline V lookup: CDR1 MNHEY, CDR2 SVGAGI. V lost 2 bases and J lost 10; bases outside the gene matches: 5. CDR3 length: 14 amino acids. In DNA form, the CDR3 reads TGTGCCAGCAGTTACCGGACAGGAGAATCACCCCTCCACTTT. This codes for CASSYRTGESPLHF.

V gene TRBV5-4 combines with J gene TRBJ2-6; possible D gene TRBD1, 5 bases. The germline V and J ends were trimmed by 4 bases and 2 bases, with 13 bases remaining between them. This CDR3 region has 16 residues. Germline CDR1 is SGHNT and CDR2 is YYREEE (reference sequence). Here the CDR3 reads CASSLYDSAGANVLTF. CDR3 DNA: TGTGCCAGCAGCCTATACGACAGCGCTGGGGCCAACGTCCTGACTTTC.

This sequence joins TRBV29-1 and TRBJ1-1, with 9 bases fitting TRBD1. This CDR3 is built from 14 residues. Germline V gives CDR1 SQVTM, CDR2 ANQGSEA. V lost 6 bases, J lost 0 bases, and 5 bases stayed unmatched. The CDR3, as DNA: TGCAGCGTGGACAGGGGAGGGCTGAACACTGAAGCTTTCTTT. Translating it yields CSVDRGGLNTEAFF.

The CDR3 DNA reads TGTGCCAGCAGTGACGGGGGTTTTGGCACTGAAGCTTTCTTT. Amino acid sequence: CASSDGGFGTEAFF. The chain uses TRBV2 and TRBJ1-1; maybe TRBD1 (5 bases). Between the trimmed V and J ends, which lost 3 bases and 4 bases, there was a span of 12 bases. The length of the CDR3 is 14 residues. Germline values: CDR1 SNHLY, CDR2 FYNNEI.

CDR3 coding DNA: TGTGCCAGCCGAGACGGAAACACTGAAGCTTTCTTT. It encodes CASRDGNTEAFF. The rearrangement uses TRBV3-1 (or the pseudogene TRBV3-2) and TRBJ1-1, with unresolved D. The CDR3 has 12 amino acids. From germline, CDR1 is LGHDT and CDR2 YNNKEL (reference sequence). V lost 8 bases, J lost 2 bases, and 9 bases lay in between.

The V and J genes are TRBV9 and TRBJ2-1; 9 nucleotides agree with TRBD1. The germline CDR1 and CDR2 sequences are SGDLS and YYNGEE. There are 15 residues in the CDR3. The junction had 10 bases not matched to a gene; V was cut back by 3 bases and J by 9 bases. CDR3 nucleotides: TGTGCCAGCAGCGCGACAGGGGGGAATCGAATTGAGCAGTTCTTC. This sequence encodes CASSATGGNRIEQFF.

CDR3 region: CASSVELGREQFF. The DNA of the CDR3 is TGTGCCAGCAGCGTAGAATTGGGCCGTGAGCAGTTCTTC. The J gene is TRBJ2-1, the V gene TRBV9; no firm D call. The ends were cut back, 0 bases at V and 9 bases at J, with 10 bases in the middle. CDR3 size: 13 residues. In germline, CDR1 is SGDLS, CDR2 YYNGEE.

V is TRBV9 and J is TRBJ1-5; 8 nucleotides align to TRBD1. V trimming: 7 bases; J trimming: 3 bases; junction bases outside the gene matches: 3. CDR1 is SGDLS, CDR2 YYNGEE, per germline. CDR3 length: 13 amino acids. The CDR3 DNA is TGTGCCAGCGGCAGGGGGCCCAATCAGCCCCAGCATTTT. Its translation is CASGRGPNQPQHF.

The J gene is TRBJ1-1, the V gene TRBV7-2; 11 bases fit TRBD1. The CDR3 is 15 residues long. Per germline, CDR1 SGHTA and CDR2 FQGNSA. V shed 5 bases, J shed 4 bases, and the junction held 6 bases outside the gene matches. The DNA of the CDR3 is TGTGCCAGCAGCCCTTACGGGACAGGGGGCACTGAAGCTTTCTTT. It yields the protein CASSPYGTGGTEAFF.

The rearrangement uses TRBV6-5 and TRBJ2-2; 7 nucleotides align to TRBD1. Germline CDR1 is MNHEY and CDR2 is SVGAGI. The CDR3 consists of 15 residues. J was trimmed by 2 bases and V by 6 bases; bases with no gene match: 6. CDR3 residues: CASRPGTDNTGELFF. The CDR3 DNA reads as TGTGCCAGCAGACCCGGGACAGACAACACCGGGGAGCTGTTTTTT.

The chain uses TRBV12-3 or TRBV12-4 and TRBJ1-2; possible D gene TRBD1, 5 bases. CDR3 length: 13 residues. The V end was cut by 6 bases, the J end by 8 bases, with 16 bases between. CDR3 bases: TGTGCCAGCAGCCGCCGGGGACTGAGGGGCTACACCTTC. Translated: CASSRRGLRGYTF.